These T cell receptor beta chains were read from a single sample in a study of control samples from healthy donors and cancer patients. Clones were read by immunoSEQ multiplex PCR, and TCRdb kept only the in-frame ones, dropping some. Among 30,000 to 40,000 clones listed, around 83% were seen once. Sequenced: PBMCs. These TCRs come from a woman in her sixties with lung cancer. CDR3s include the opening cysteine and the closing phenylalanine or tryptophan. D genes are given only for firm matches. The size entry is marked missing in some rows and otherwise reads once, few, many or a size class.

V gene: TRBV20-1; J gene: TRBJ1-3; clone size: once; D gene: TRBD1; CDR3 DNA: TGCAGTGCTAGTGCCGGGACAGCCGACACCATATATTTT; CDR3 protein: CSASAGTADTIYF
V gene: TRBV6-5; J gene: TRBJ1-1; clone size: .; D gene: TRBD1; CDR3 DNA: TGTGCCAGCAGTTACTCGGGCAGGGGGAAATTCACTGAAGCTTTCTTT; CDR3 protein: CASSYSGRGKFTEAFF
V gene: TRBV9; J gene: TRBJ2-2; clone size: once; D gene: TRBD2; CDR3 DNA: TGTGCCAGCAGCCTCGGGACTAGCGGGAGGAACGGGGAGCTGTTTTTT; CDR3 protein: CASSLGTSGRNGELFF
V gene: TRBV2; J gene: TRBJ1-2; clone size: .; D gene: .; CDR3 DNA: TGTGCCAGCACCCAAGCAAGGCAGCTCTATGGCTACACCTTC; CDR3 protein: CASTQARQLYGYTF
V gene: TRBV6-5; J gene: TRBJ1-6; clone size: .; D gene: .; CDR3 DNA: TGTGCCAGCAACCCAGTACCAAACTATAATTCACCCCTCCACTTT; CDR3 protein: CASNPVPNYNSPLHF
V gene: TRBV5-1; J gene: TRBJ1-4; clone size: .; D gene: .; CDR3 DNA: TGCGCCAGCAGCTTGGATGGTTCAGGCAGCGGTGAAAAACTGTTTTTT; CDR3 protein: CASSLDGSGSGEKLFF
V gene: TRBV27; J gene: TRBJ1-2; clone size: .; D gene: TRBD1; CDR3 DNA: TGTGCCAGCAGCCCCCAAGGAGCGGGGACAGGGTTAAGATCGAATGGCTACACCTTC; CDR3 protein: CASSPQGAGTGLRSNGYTF
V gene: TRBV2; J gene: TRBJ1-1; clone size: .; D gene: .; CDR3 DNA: TGTGCCAGCAGTGACGAACAGTTTGGCACTGAAGCTTTCTTT; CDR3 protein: CASSDEQFGTEAFF
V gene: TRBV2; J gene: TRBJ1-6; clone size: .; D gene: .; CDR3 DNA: TGTGCCAGCAGTGAAGTGGGGAAATCACCCCTCCACTTT; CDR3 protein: CASSEVGKSPLHF
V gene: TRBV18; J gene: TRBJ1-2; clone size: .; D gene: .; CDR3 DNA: TGTGCCAGCTCACCAAGGGCCTATGGCTACACCTTC; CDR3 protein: CASSPRAYGYTF
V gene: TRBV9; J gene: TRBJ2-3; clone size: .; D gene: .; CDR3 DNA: TGTGCCAGCAGCGTAGATCTAGGAGGGGAGACGCAGTATTTT; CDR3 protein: CASSVDLGGETQYF
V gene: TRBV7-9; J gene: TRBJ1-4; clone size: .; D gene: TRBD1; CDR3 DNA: TGTGCCAGCAGCATGGGGACAGCGTTTAATGAAAAACTGTTTTTT; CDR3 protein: CASSMGTAFNEKLFF
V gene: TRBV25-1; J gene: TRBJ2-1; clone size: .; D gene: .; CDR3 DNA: TGTGCCACCCGAAGCAATGAGCAGTTCTTC; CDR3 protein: CATRSNEQFF
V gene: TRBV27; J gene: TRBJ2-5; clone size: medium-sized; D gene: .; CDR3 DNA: TGTGCCAGCAGTTATACAGACCAAGAGACCCAGTACTTC; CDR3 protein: CASSYTDQETQYF
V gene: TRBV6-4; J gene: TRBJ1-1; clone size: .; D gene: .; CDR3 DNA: TGTGCCAGCAGTGAAGAGAGGAACACTGAAGCTTTCTTT; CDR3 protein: CASSEERNTEAFF
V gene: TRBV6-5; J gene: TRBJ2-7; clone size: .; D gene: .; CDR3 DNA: TGTGCCAGCGGCCAATTCAGGGGCTCCTACGAGCAGTACTTC; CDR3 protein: CASGQFRGSYEQYF
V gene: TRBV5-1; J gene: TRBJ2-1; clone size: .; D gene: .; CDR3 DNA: TGCGCCAGCACCTCGTCAGCCTGGCCAGGGCATGAGCAGTTCTTC; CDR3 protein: CASTSSAWPGHEQFF
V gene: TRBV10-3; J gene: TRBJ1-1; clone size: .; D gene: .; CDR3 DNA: TGTGTCGTGCGGGACCTAAGCACTGAAGCTTTCTTT; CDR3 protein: CVVRDLSTEAFF
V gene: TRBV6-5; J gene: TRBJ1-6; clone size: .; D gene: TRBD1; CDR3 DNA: TGTGCCAGCAGTTCCGGGACAGGGTATTCACCCCTCCACTTT; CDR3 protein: CASSSGTGYSPLHF
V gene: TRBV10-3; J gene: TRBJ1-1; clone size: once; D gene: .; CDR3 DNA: TGTGCCACCACAGGTTACGGGAACACTGAAGCTTTCTTT; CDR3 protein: CATTGYGNTEAFF
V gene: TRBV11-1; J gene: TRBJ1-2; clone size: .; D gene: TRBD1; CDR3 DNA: TGTGCCAGCAGCTTGACAGGGTACAATGGCTACACCTTC; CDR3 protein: CASSLTGYNGYTF
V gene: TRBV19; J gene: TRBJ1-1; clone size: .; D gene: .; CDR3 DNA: TGTGCCAGTAGTGGGGGAAGGAGAGACACTGAAGCTTTCTTT; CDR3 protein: CASSGGRRDTEAFF
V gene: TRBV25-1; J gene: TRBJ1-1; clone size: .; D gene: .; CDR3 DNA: TGTGCCAGCAGTGAATCGGGGGAGAACACTGAAGCTTTCTTT; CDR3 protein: CASSESGENTEAFF
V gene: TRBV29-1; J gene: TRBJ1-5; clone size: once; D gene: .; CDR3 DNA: TGCAGCGTTGTGTCAAGTAGCAATCAGCCCCAGCATTTT; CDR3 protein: CSVVSSSNQPQHF
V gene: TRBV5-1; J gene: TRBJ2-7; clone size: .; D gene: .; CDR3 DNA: TGCGCCAGCAGCTTCGGGGGGACAGAGCCCTACGAGCAGTACTTC; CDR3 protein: CASSFGGTEPYEQYF
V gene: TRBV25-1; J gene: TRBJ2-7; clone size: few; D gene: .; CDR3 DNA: TGTGCCAGCAGTGACGGACAGACCTACGAGCAGTACTTC; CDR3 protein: CASSDGQTYEQYF
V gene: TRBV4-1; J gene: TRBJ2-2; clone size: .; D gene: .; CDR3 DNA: TGCGCCAGCAGCCAAGAGCGACAGCTTACCGGGGAGCTGTTTTTT; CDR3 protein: CASSQERQLTGELFF
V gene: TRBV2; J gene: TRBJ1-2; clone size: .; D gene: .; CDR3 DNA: TGTGCCAGCAGGACAGACAGTGTTTATGGCTACACCTTC; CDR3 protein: CASRTDSVYGYTF
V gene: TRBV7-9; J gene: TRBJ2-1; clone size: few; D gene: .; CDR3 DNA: TGTGCCAGCAGCTCTCGGGACGTCTTCCTAGATGAGCAGTTCTTC; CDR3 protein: CASSSRDVFLDEQFF
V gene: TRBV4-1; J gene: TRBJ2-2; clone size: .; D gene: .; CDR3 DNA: TGCGCCAGCAGCCACCCAGGACTCAAAGAAGGGGAGCTGTTTTTT; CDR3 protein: CASSHPGLKEGELFF
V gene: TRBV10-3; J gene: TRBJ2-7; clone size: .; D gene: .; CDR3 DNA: TGTGCCATCCAAAAGGGGCCTATCACGGACGAGCAGTACTTC; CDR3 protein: CAIQKGPITDEQYF
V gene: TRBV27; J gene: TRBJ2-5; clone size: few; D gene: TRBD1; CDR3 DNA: TGTGCCAGCAGGATACAGGGGGCTCCTTCCGTGACCCAGTACTTC; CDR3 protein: CASRIQGAPSVTQYF
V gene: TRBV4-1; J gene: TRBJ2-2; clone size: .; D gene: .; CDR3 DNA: TGCGCCAGCAGCCAAGGATTAGGGGATTTGACTAGTTTGAACACCGGGGAGCTGTTTTTT; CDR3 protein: CASSQGLGDLTSLNTGELFF
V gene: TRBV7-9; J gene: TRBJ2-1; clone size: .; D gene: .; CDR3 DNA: TGTGCCAGCAGCTTAGCTGCCACTATCAATGAGCAGTTCTTC; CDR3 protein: CASSLAATINEQFF
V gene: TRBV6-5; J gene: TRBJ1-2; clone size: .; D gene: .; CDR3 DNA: TGTGCCAGCAGTTACATTAGTGAACGTAACTATGGCTACACCTTC; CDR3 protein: CASSYISERNYGYTF
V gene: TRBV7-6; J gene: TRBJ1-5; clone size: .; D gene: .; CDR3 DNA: TGTGCCAGCAGCCTAATTATCGGAGATCAGCCCCAGCATTTT; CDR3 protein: CASSLIIGDQPQHF
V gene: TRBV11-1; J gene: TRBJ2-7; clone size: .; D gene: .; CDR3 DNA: TGTGCCAGCGGACCTTGGACCTCCGCGGACGAGCAGTACTTC; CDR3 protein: CASGPWTSADEQYF
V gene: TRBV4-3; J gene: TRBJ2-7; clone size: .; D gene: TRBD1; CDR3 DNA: TGCGCCAGCAGCCTAGACAGGGAATACGAGCAGTACTTC; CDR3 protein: CASSLDREYEQYF
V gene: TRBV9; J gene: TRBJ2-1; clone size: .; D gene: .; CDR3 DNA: TGTGCCAGCAGCGAGCCCCTCGGGGGCGTGGCCTACAATGAGCAGTTCTTC; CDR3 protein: CASSEPLGGVAYNEQFF
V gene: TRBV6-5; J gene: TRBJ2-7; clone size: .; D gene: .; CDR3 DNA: TGTGCCAGCAGCCTCAGGCGGGGATCCTACGAGCAGTACTTC; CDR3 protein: CASSLRRGSYEQYF
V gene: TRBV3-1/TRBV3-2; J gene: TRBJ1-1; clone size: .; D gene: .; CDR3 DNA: TGTGCCAGCAGCCAAGTTCGCGGGGCTGAAGCTTTCTTT; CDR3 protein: CASSQVRGAEAFF